This T cell receptor beta chain was sequenced for a study of cytomegalovirus exposure and HLA in healthy donors. General study points: Serostatus for CMV was the only available immune exposure information. According to an earlier analysis, most TCR beta V segments yielded productive rearrangements about 90% or about 30% of the time. Cytomegalovirus status was reportedly diagnosed by the classifier with high sensitivity and specificity.

PCR used 60 Vbeta primers and 13 Jbeta primers. Repertoires were generated with immunoSEQ multiplex PCR, while TCRdb's copy carries only in-frame clones and drops some. This table holds 90,000 to 120,000 clones, roughly three quarters found once. V lost 1 base to trimming and J lost 7 bases; unmatched junction nucleotides: 11. The CDR3 contains 16 residues. The germline V gene encodes CDR1 SGHRS and CDR2 YFSETQ. Details on this clone: The antigen remains undetermined.

The clonotype was recovered from a young man in good health and CMV-seronegative. The sequenced material came from PBMCs. This chain connects TRBV5-1 to TRBJ2-1; 7 bases fit TRBD2. CDR3 sequence reads: CASSLFNSLAVNEQFF. The CDR3 DNA is TGCGCCAGCAGCTTGTTTAATTCCCTAGCGGTAAATGAGCAGTTCTTC.